This T cell receptor (beta chain) was documented in a study of beta chain features in type 1 diabetes (dated by TCRdb to 2016 to 2019). Study-wide context: No differences in mean age, gender distribution, total cell number or subset yield were found between patients and healthy donors. A total of roughly 110 million sorted cells were examined across all samples, and the number of cells per subset was strongly correlated with RNA yield. The study compared the TCRB repertoires of sorted circulating CD4+ T cell subsets in recently diagnosed type 1 diabetes patients with those in matched healthy donors. Naive and central memory subsets were obtained from all 30 or so donors, but regulatory and stem cell-like memory subsets were isolated from only 8 patients and roughly 8 healthy donors. What the authors observed across the whole study: Shorter templates might have been favored by PCR, but patient and control samples were amplified and corrected together, so both groups would have been affected equally by any skew. In all four CD4+ subsets, TCRB CDR3 length was moderately but significantly shorter in type 1 diabetes patients. Because cDNA was sequenced instead of genomic DNA, highly expressing activated cells could be over-represented, though the groups showed no difference in activation or CD3 levels. At VDJ recombination sites, patients with type 1 diabetes made fewer insertions and deleted more nucleotides, a pattern implying thymic rearrangement abnormalities. Naive, central memory and regulatory TCRB repertoires appeared more similar among patients than among healthy donors. Only small numbers of individuals were included in the HLA sub-analyses, which left unresolved whether HLA type had any influence on TCRB rearrangement.

Comments on this clone: The specificity of this receptor is unknown. No per-base quality is available; no much larger clone lies one base away.

All of the isolated RNA was reverse transcribed with the High Capacity cDNA Reverse Transcription Kit, so expressed TCRB transcripts were sequenced. Deep immunoSEQ sequencing was applied to naive, central memory and regulatory T cell samples, giving an average of approximately 4 million total reads per sample. Sorted cells were lysed in RLT buffer, and RNA was extracted using DNase-treated RNeasy Micro or Mini kits according to cell number. Each cell subset was processed separately to prevent cross-contamination, with patient and healthy donor samples processed together. TCRB sequences were amplified from cDNA with the immunoSEQ multiplex PCR, producing 87-bp fragments spanning the CDR3 region. The amplicons were sequenced using the Illumina HiSeq platform. The authors' pipeline ran thus. PCR bias was corrected computationally using synthetic template baselines, and reads within Hamming distance 2 were collapsed, with unmergeable singletons discarded. Reads were aligned against IMGT so that V, D and J genes, CDR3 length and insertions or deletions at six rearrangement sites could be assigned. Within each subset, clonotype counts were normalized to sorted cell number, after which true diversity and Gini coefficients were computed with the tcR R package. The overlap coefficient, calculated on TCRB nucleotide sequences, was used to measure repertoire sharing. Out-of-frame TCRB sequences from naive cells were analyzed as a proxy for the pre-selection repertoire. In TCRdb, the immuneACCESS table is reduced to in-frame sequences with V and J assigned. These tables do not hold every clone; where another copy was compared, an unresolved V gene accounts for under half, and the others remain unexplained. The V and J calls and clone size come from that table; D and trimming were worked out from the DNA. The sample table records 600,000 to 700,000 clones; around 11% of these occur just once. The top ten constitute around 0.12% of the sample.

CDR1 and CDR2 are read off the germline V gene as MGHDK and SYGVNS. The germline ends are 18 bases apart after V is trimmed by 2 bases and J by 8 bases. From the cysteine through the phenylalanine, the CDR3 covers 15 amino acids. Only the CDR3 DNA is retained, 45 bases long and in frame from the first base. Each donor gave one peripheral blood draw, averaging roughly 100 mL, which was collected into heparinised tubes. A BD FACSAria II and a panel including CD45RO, CCR7, CD25, CD127, CD95 and CD27 were used to sort naive, central memory, regulatory and stem cell-like memory CD4+ T cells. Purity was above 98% for every sorted population. PBMCs were isolated immediately by Lymphoprep density gradient centrifugation and stained directly without culture. To minimize batch effects, samples were stained and sorted in pairs, one healthy donor with one patient per experiment.

The clonotype comes from a man under 40 with type 1 diabetes. The sequenced material came from naive CD4+ T cells from blood. The sample's cell subset or site label, decoded: true naive CD4+ T cells. The rearranged chain carries TRBV25-1 and TRBJ1-2; there is no confident call for the D gene. CDR3 reads: CASSEVPRLPRGYTF. The base sequence is TGTGCCAGCAGTGAAGTCCCACGTCTGCCGAGAGGCTACACCTTC.